The 7 T cell receptor beta chains presented below share a single source sample, sequenced in a study of blood T cell repertoires in COVID-19. The table came from immunoSEQ multiplex PCR; TCRdb's copy has only in-frame clones and leaves some out. The data contain 140,000 to 150,000 clones, approximately 87% of them seen just once; the ten biggest clones take up 11%. Sequencing was carried out using PBMCs or T cells enriched from blood (not recorded which). All receptors come from a man aged 55 to 70 who had recovered from COVID-19.

The V call is TRBV10-3, the J call TRBJ1-3, with D perhaps matching TRBD1 (6 bases). Trimming took 4 bases from V and 2 from J, leaving 6 bases between them. The CDR3 has 13 amino acids. Germline loops: CDR1 ENHRY, CDR2 SYGVKD. CDR3 DNA sequence: TGTGCCATCAGTGGGACAGCTGGAAACACCATATATTTT. Translated: CAISGTAGNTIYF.

This chain links TRBV7-9 with TRBJ1-1, with TRBD1 identical over 7 bases. The CDR3 runs to 14 residues. CDR1 is SEHNR and CDR2 is FQNEAQ in the germline V gene (reference sequence). The V and J ends lost 3 bases and 0 bases, in that order; junction bases with no gene match: 1. CDR3 DNA sequence: TGTGCCAGCAGCTTCGGGACAGTGAACACTGAAGCTTTCTTT. It yields the protein CASSFGTVNTEAFF. Based on the CDR3 plus reference TRBV7-9 and TRBJ1-1, the full variable domain is DTGVSQNPRHKITKRGQNVTFRCDPISEHNRLYWYRQTLGQGPEFLTYFQNEAQLEKSRLLSDRFSAERPKGSFSTLEIQRTEQGDSAMYLCASSFGTVNTEAFFGQGTRLTVV.

The CDR3 DNA is TGTGCCAGCAGCTTAGAAGGGGGTCAGCCCCAGCATTTT. The encoded protein is CASSLEGGQPQHF. The rearrangement links TRBV7-9 to TRBJ1-5; tentative D call: TRBD1 (6 bases). This CDR3 spans 13 amino acids. Germline lookup yields CDR1 SEHNR and CDR2 FQNEAQ (reference sequence). V lost 1 base and J 6 bases, leaving 7 bases between the germline ends.

The chain employs TRBV30 and TRBJ1-2; D possibly corresponds to TRBD1 (5 bases). Trimming pared 1 base from V and 4 bases from J, leaving 13 bases between. This CDR3 spans 14 amino acids. CDR1 is GTSNPN, CDR2 SVGIG, per germline (reference sequence). The CDR3 sequence: CAWSANLGGYGYTF. The CDR3 DNA is TGTGCCTGGAGTGCTAATTTGGGGGGCTATGGCTACACCTTC.

CDR3 nucleotides: TGCGCCAGCAGCAACCAGGGGTACGAGCAGTACTTC. Protein product: CASSNQGYEQYF. The rearrangement joins TRBV4-1 to TRBJ2-7, with D possibly TRBD1 on 6 matching bases. The CDR3 totals 12 residues. The germline gives CDR1 MGHRA, CDR2 YSYEKL. Trimming shortened V by 5 bases and J by 4 bases, and 9 bases separated the two germline ends.

CDR3 coding DNA: TGTGCCAGCAGCTCAGGCGGGATCCGGGGTTCACCCCTCCACTTT. Its translation is CASSSGGIRGSPLHF. J is TRBJ1-6 and V is TRBV7-9; D remains ambiguous. The CDR3 has 15 residues. CDR1 is SEHNR and CDR2 is FQNEAQ in the germline V gene (reference sequence). The germline V and J ends were trimmed by 4 bases and 9 bases, with 16 bases remaining between them.

The genes are TRBV5-1 and TRBJ2-2, with D perhaps matching TRBD2 (6 bases). Trimming cost V 0 bases and J 5 bases, with 17 bases left between them. Germline values: CDR1 SGHRS, CDR2 YFSETQ. The CDR3 consists of 17 residues. This CDR3 is CASSLAFGGMGTGELFF. The CDR3 DNA is TGCGCCAGCAGCTTGGCCTTCGGGGGAATGGGGACCGGGGAGCTGTTTTTT.